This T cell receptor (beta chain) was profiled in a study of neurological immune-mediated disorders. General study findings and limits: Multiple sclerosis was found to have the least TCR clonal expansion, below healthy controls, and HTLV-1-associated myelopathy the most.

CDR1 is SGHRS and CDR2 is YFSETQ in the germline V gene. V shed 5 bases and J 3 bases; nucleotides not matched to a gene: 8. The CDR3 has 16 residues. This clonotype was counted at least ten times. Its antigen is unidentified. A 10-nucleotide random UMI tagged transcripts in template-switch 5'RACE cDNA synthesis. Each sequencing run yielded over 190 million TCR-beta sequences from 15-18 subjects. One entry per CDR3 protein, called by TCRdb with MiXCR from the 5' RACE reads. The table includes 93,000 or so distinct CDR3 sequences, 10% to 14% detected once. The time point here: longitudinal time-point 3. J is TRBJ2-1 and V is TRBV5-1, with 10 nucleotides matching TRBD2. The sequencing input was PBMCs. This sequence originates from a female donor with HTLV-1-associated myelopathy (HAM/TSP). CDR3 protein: CASRGTSAFRYNEQFF. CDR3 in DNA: TGCGCCAGCAGAGGGACTAGCGCTTTCCGCTACAATGAGCAGTTCTTC.